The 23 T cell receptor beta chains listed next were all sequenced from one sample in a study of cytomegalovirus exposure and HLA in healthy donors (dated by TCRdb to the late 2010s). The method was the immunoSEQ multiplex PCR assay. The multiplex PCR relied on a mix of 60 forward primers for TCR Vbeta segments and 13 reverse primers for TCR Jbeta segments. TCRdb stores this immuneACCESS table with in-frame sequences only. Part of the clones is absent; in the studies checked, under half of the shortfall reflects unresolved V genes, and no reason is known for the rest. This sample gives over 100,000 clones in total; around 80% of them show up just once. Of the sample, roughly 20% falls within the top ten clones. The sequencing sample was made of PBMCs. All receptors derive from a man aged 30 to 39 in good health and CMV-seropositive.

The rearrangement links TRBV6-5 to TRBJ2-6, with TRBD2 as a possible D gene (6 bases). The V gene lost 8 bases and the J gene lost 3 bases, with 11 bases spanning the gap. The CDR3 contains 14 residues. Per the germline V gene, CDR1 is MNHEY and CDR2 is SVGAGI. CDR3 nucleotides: TGTGCCAGCCGCAGGAGGGGTGGGGCCAACGTCCTGACTTTC. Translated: CASRRRGGANVLTF.

The CDR3 sequence is CASSDQLRGPVELFF. The CDR3 region has the DNA TGCGCCAGCAGTGACCAGCTCAGGGGGCCAGTGGAGCTGTTTTTT. The gene calls are TRBV10-2 and TRBJ2-2; 8 bases map to TRBD1. The V segment lost 3 bases and the J segment 10 bases; nucleotides outside the gene matches: 10. The length of the CDR3 is 15 residues. Germline loops: CDR1 WSHSY, CDR2 SAAADI.

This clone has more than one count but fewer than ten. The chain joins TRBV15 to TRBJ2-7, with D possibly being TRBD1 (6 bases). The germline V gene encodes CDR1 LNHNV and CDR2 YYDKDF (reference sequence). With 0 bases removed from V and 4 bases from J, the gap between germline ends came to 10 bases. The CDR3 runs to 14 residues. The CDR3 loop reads CATSRDLGAYEQYV. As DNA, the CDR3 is TGTGCCACCAGCAGAGATTTGGGGGCATACGAGCAGTACGTC.

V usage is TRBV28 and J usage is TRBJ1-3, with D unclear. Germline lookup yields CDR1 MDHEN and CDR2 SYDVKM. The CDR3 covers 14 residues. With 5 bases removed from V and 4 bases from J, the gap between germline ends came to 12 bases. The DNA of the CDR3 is TGTGCCAGCAGTCCCCGGGAGGAGGGAAACACCATATATTTT. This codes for CASSPREEGNTIYF.

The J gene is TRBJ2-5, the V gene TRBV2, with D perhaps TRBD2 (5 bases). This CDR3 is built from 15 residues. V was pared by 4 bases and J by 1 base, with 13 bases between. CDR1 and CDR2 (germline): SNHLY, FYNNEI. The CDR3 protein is CASSAQEAFQETQYF. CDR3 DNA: TGTGCCAGCAGTGCTCAGGAGGCGTTCCAAGAGACCCAGTACTTC.

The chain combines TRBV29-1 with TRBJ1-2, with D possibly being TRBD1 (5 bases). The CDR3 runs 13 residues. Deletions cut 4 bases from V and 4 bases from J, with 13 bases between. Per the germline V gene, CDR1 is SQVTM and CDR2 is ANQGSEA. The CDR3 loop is CSVGVGPGYGYTF. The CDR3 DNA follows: TGCAGCGTTGGCGTGGGGCCGGGCTATGGCTACACCTTC.

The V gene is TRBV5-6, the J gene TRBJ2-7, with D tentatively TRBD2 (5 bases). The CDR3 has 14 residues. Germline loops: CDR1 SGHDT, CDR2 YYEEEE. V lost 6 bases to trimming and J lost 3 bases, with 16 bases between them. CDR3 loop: CASINPLGLYEQYF. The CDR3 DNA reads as TGTGCCAGCATCAACCCCCTCGGACTCTACGAGCAGTACTTC.

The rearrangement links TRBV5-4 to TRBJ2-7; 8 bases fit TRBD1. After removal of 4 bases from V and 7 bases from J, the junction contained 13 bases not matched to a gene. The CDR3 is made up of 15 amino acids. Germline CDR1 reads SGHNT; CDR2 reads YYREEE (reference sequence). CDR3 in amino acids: CASSPWDRNLGEQYV. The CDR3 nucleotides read TGTGCCAGCAGCCCCTGGGACAGGAACCTCGGGGAGCAGTACGTC.

The CDR3 DNA is TGTGCCACCACAGGTGCTAGCGGGAGGCACACAGATACGCAGTATTTT. This codes for CATTGASGRHTDTQYF. The V call is TRBV10-3, the J call TRBJ2-3; 11 bases match TRBD2. This CDR3 is built from 16 residues. Germline values: CDR1 ENHRY, CDR2 SYGVKD. The ends lost 10 bases at V and 2 bases at J; junction bases unmatched: 11.

The CDR3 DNA follows: TGTGCCAGCAGCTCGGGACAGGGCGGCTATGGCTACACCTTC. Translated: CASSSGQGGYGYTF. The V call is TRBV11-2, the J call TRBJ1-2; TRBD1 matches 9 bases. With 4 bases clipped from V and 4 bases from J, the junction kept 4 bases outside the gene matches. Germline lookup yields CDR1 SGHAT and CDR2 FQNNGV. The length of the CDR3 is 14 residues.

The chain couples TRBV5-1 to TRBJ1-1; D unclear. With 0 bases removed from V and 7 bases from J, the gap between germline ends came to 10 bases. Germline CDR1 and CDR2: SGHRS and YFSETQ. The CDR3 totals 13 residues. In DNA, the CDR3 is TGCGCCAGCAGCTTGGGGCAGATATATGAAGCTTTCTTT. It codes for CASSLGQIYEAFF.

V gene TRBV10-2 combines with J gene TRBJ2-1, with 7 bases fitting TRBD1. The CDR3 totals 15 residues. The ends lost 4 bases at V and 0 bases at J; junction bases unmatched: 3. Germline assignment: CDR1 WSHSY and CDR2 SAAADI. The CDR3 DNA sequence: TGCGCCAGCAGTGGGGGACAGAACTCCTACAATGAGCAGTTCTTC. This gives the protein CASSGGQNSYNEQFF.

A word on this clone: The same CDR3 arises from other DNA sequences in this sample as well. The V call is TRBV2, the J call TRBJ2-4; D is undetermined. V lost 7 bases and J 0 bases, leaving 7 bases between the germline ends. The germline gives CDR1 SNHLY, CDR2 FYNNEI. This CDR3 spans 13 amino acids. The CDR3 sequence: CASISVAKNIQYF. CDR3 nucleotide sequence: TGTGCCAGCATCAGCGTAGCCAAAAACATTCAGTACTTC.

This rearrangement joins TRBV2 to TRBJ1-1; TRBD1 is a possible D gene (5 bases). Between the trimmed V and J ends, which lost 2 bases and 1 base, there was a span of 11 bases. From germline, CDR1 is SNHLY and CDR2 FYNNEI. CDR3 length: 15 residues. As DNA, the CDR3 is TGTGCCAGCAGTGAATATCGGCAGGGGAACACTGAAGCTTTCTTT. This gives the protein CASSEYRQGNTEAFF.

CDR3: CASSFPGGSYNEQFF. CDR3 DNA: TGTGCCAGCAGCTTCCCAGGCGGGTCCTACAATGAGCAGTTCTTC. The gene calls are TRBV5-4 and TRBJ2-1, with D possibly TRBD2 on 5 matching bases. Germline-derived CDR1 and CDR2 are SGHNT and YYREEE (reference sequence). Trimming stripped 2 bases from V and 1 base from J, with 10 bases between. CDR3 length equals 15 residues.

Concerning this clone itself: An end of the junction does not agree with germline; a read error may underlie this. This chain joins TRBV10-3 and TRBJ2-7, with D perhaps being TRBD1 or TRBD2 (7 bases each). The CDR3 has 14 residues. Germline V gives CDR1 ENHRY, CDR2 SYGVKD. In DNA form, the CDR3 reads TGTGCCATCGGTGAGACAGGGAGGGTCGGCGAGCAGTACTTC. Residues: CAIGETGRVGEQYF.

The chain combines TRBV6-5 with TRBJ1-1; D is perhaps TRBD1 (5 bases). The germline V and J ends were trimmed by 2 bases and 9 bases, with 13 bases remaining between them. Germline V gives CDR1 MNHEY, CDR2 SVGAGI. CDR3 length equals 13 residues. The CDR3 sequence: CASSYGGAVKAFF. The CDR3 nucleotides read TGTGCCAGCAGTTACGGCGGGGCCGTTAAAGCTTTCTTT.

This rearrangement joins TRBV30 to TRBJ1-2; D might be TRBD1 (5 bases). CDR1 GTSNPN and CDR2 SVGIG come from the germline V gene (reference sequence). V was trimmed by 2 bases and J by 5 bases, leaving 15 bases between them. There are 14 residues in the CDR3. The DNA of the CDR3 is TGTGCCTGGAGTCCTCCCCAGGGTCAGTATGGCTACACCTTC. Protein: CAWSPPQGQYGYTF.

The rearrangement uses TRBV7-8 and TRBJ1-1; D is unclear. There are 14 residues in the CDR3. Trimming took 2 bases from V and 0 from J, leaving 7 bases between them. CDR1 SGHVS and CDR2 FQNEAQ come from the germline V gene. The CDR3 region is CASSLKPLNTEAFF. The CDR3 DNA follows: TGTGCCAGCAGCTTAAAGCCCCTGAACACTGAAGCTTTCTTT.

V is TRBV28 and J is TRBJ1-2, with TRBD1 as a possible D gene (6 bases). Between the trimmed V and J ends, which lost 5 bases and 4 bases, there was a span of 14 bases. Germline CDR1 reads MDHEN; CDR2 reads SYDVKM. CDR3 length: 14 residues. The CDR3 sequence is CASSQDRSIYGYTF. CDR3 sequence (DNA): TGTGCCAGCAGTCAAGACAGGAGCATCTATGGCTACACCTTC.

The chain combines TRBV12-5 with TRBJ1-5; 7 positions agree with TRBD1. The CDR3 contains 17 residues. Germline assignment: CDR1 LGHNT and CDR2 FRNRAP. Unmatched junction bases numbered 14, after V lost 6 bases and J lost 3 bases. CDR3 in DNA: TGTGCTAGTGGGTTTTTGACAGGGCCATCTTTCAATCAGCCCCAGCATTTT. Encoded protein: CASGFLTGPSFNQPQHF.

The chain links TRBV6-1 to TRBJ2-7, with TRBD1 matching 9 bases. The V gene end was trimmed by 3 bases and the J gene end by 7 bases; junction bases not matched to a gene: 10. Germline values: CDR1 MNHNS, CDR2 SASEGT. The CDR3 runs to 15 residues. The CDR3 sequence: CASSEGTGLAEEQYF. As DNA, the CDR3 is TGTGCCAGCAGTGAGGGGACAGGGTTGGCAGAGGAGCAGTACTTC.

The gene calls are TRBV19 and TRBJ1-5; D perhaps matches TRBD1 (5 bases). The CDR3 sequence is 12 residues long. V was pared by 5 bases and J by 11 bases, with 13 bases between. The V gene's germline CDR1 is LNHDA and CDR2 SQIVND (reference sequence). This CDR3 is CASSHVQVSQHF. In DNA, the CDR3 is TGTGCCAGTAGTCACGTACAGGTATCCCAGCATTTT.